This T cell receptor beta chain came from a study of CD8 T cells in Susac syndrome. RNA, at about 0.45 to 1 ug, was reverse transcribed with random hexamers. Across 54 Vbeta and 13 Jbeta, immunoSEQ multiplex PCR amplified TCR beta CDR3. Each CDR3 protein is one row after TCRdb ran MiXCR on the immunoSEQ multiplex PCR reads. The data show more than 200,000 distinct CDR3 sequences, around 93% seen once. Per the germline V gene, CDR1 is DFQATT and CDR2 is SNEGSKA (reference sequence). The CDR3 spans 16 residues. V trimming: 3 bases; J trimming: 3 bases; junction bases outside the gene matches: 5. Both CD4+ and CD8+ T cells were negatively isolated, and TEMRA cells underwent FACS enrichment.

The chain uses TRBV20-1 and TRBJ1-4, with 12 bases fitting TRBD1. The clonotype was recovered from a human donor with multiple sclerosis. The material sequenced was CD4+ T cells from PBMCs. The CDR3 bases are TGCAGTGCTAGGGCCGGGACAGGGGGCCCTAATGAAAAACTGTTTTTT. This encodes CSARAGTGGPNEKLFF.